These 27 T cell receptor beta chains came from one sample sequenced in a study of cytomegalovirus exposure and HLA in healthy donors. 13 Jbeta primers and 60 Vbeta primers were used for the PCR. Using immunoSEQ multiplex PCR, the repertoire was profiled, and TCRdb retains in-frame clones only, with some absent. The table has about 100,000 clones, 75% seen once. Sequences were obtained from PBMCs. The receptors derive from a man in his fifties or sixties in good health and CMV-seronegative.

CDR3 protein: CASSLGGRETQYF. CDR3 in DNA: TGTGCCAGCAGTTTAGGCGGGAGAGAGACCCAGTACTTC. The chain links TRBV28 to TRBJ2-5; 7 nucleotides agree with TRBD2. Germline CDR1 and CDR2: MDHEN and SYDVKM. The CDR3 runs 13 residues. Losses at the gene ends were 2 bases for V and 4 bases for J; bases not matched to a gene: 1.

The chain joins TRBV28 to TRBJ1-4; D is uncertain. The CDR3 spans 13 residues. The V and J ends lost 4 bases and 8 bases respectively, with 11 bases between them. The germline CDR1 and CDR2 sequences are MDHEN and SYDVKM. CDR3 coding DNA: TGTGCCAGCAGTTCCGGGTTAGAAGAAAAACTGTTTTTT. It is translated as CASSSGLEEKLFF.

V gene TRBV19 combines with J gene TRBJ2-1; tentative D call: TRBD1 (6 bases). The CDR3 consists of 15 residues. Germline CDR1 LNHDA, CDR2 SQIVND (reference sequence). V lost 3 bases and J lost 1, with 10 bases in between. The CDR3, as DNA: TGTGCCAGTAGTATTCCAGGGGTTTCCTACAATGAGCAGTTCTTC. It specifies CASSIPGVSYNEQFF.

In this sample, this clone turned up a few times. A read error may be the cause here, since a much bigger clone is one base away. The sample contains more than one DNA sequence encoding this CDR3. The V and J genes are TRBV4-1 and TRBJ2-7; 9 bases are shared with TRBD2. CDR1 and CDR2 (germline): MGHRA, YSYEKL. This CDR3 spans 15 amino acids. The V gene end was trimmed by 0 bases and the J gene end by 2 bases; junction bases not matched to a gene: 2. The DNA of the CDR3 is TGCGCCAGCAGCCAAGATCGCGGGGGGGCCTACGAGCAGTACTTC. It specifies CASSQDRGGAYEQYF.

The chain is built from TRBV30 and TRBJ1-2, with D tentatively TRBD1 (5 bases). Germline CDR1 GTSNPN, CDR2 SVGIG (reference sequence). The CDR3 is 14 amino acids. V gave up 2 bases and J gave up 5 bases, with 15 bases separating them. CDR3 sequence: CAWSPQTVMYGYTF. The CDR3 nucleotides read TGTGCCTGGAGTCCTCAGACAGTGATGTATGGCTACACCTTC.

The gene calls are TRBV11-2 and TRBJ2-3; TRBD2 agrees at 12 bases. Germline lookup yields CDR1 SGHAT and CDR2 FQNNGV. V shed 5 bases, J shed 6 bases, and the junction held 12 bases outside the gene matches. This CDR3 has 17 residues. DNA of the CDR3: TGTGCCAGCAGCCTACGGCAGACGACTAGCGGGGGCGATACGCAGTATTTT. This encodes CASSLRQTTSGGDTQYF.

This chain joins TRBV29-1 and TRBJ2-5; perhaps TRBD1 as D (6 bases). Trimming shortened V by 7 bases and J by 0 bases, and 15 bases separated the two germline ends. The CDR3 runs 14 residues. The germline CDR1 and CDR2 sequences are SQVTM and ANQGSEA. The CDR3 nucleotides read TGCAGCGCCGTAATAGGGGGTTACCAAGAGACCCAGTACTTC. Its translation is CSAVIGGYQETQYF.

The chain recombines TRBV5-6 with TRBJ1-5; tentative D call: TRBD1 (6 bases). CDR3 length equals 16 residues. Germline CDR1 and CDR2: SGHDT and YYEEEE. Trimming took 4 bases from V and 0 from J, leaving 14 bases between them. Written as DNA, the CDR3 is TGTGCCAGCAGCCCCTGGTGGGGGCATAGCAATCAGCCCCAGCATTTT. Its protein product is CASSPWWGHSNQPQHF.

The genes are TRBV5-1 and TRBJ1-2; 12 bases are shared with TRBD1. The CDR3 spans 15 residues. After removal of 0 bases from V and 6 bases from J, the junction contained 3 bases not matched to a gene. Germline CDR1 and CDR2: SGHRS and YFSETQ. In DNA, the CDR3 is TGCGCCAGCAGCTTGGAGGGGACAGGGGGCGATGGCTACACCTTC. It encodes CASSLEGTGGDGYTF.

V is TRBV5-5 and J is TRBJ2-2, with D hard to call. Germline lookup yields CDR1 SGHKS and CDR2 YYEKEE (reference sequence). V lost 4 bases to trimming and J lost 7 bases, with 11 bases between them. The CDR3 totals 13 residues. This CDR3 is CASSLTLFGELFF. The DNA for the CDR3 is TGTGCCAGCAGCCTGACACTGTTCGGGGAGCTGTTTTTT.

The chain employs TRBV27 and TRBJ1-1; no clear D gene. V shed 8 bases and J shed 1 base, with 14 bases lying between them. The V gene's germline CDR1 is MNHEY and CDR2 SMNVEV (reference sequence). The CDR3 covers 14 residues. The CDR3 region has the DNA TGTGCCAGCTCCTCGGGGAACACGAACACTGAAGCTTTCTTT. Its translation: CASSSGNTNTEAFF.

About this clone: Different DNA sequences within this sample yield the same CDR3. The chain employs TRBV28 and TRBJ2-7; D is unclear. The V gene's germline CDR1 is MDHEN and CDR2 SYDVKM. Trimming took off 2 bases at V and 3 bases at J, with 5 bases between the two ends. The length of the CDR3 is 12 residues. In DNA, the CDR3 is TGTGCCAGCAGTTTAGGCGGCTACGAGCAGTACTTC. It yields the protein CASSLGGYEQYF.

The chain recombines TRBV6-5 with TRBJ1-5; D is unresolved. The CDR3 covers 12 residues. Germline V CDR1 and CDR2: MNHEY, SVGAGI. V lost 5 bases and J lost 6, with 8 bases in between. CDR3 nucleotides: TGTGCCAGCAGTGGAGGGTCTCAGCCCCAGCATTTT. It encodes CASSGGSQPQHF.

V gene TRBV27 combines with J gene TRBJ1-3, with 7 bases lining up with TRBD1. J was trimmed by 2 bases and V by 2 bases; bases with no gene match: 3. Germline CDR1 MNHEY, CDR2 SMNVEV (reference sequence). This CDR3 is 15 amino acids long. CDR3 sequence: CASSLQRGPGNTIYF. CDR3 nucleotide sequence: TGTGCCAGCAGTTTACAAAGGGGGCCTGGAAACACCATATATTTT.

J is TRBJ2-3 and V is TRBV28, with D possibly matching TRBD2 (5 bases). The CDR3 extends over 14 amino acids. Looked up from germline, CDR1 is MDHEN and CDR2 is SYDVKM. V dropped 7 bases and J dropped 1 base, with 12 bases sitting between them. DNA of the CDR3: TGTGCCAGCACTGTCGCGGAGGGCACAGATACGCAGTATTTT. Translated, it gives CASTVAEGTDTQYF.

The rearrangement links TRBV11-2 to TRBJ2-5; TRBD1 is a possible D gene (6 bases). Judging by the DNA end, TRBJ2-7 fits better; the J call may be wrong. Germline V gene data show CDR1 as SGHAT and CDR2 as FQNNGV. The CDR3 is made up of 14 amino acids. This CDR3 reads CASSLAQGLHEQYF. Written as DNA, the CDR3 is TGTGCCAGCAGCTTAGCACAGGGCCTCCACGAGCAGTACTTC.

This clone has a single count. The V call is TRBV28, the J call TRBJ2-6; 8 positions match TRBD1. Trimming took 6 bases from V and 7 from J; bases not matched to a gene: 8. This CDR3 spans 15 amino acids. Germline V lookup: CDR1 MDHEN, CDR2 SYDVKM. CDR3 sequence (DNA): TGTGCCAGCAGAGCCACAGGACAGGGTGCCAACGTCCTGACTTTC. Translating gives CASRATGQGANVLTF.

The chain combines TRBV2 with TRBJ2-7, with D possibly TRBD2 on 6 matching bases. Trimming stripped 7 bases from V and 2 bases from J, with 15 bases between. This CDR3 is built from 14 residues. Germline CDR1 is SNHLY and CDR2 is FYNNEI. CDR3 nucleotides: TGTGCCAGCAATCTTCGACTAGGAGCCTACGAGCAGTACTTC. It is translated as CASNLRLGAYEQYF. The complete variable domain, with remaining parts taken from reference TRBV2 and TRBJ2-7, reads EPEVTQTPSHQVTQMGQEVILRCVPISNHLYFYWYRQILGQKVEFLVSFYNNEISEKSEIFDDQFSVERPDGSNFTLKIRSTKLEDSAMYFCASNLRLGAYEQYFGPGTRLTVT.

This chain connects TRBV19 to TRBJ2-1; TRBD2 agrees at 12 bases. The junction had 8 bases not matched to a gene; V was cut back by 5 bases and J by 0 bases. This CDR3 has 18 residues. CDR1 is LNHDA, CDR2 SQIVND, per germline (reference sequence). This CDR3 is CASSLGLAGLGSYNEQFF. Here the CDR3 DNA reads TGTGCCAGTAGTTTGGGACTAGCGGGCCTTGGCTCCTACAATGAGCAGTTCTTC.

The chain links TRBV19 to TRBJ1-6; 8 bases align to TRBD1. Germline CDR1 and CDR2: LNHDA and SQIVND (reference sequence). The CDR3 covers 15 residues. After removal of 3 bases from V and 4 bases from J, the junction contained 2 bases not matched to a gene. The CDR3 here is CASSMDRAYNSPLHF. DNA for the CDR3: TGTGCCAGTAGTATGGACAGGGCTTATAATTCACCCCTCCACTTT.

CDR3 in amino acids: CASSKRTGYQPQHF. The CDR3 DNA sequence: TGTGCCAGCAGCAAACGGACAGGTTATCAGCCCCAGCATTTT. The rearrangement uses TRBV27 and TRBJ1-5; 7 nucleotides align to TRBD1. The J segment lost 5 bases and the V segment lost 6 bases, leaving 7 bases of the junction unmatched. This CDR3 contains 14 residues. Germline values: CDR1 MNHEY, CDR2 SMNVEV (reference sequence).

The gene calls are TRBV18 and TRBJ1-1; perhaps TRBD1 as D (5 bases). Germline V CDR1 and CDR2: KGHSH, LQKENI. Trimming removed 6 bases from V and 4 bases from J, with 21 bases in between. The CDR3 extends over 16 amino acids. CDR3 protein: CASSPQNGGGGTEAFF. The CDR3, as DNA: TGTGCCAGCTCGCCGCAAAACGGGGGGGGAGGCACTGAAGCTTTCTTT.

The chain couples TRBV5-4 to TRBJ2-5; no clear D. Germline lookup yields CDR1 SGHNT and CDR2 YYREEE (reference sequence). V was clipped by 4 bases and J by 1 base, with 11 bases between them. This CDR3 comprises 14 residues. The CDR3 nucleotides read TGTGCCAGCAGCCCTGGAGAGATCCAAGAGACCCAGTACTTC. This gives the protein CASSPGEIQETQYF.

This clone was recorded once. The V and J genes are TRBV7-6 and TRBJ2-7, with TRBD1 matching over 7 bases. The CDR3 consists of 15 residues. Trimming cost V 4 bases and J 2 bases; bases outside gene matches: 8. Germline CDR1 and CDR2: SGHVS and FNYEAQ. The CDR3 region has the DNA TGTGCCAGCAGCTCTCAGACAGGGTCGGCCTACGAGCAGTACTTC. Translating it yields CASSSQTGSAYEQYF. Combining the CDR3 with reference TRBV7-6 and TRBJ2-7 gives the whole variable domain GAGVSQSPRYKVTKRGQDVALRCDPISGHVSLYWYRQALGQGPEFLTYFNYEAQQDKSGLPNDRFSAERPEGSISTLTIQRTEQRDSAMYRCASSSQTGSAYEQYFGPGTRLTVT.

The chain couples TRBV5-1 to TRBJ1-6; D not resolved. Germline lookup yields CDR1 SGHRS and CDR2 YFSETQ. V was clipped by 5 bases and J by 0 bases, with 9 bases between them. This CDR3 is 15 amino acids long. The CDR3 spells CASRPVVSYNSPLHF. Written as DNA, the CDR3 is TGCGCCAGCAGGCCGGTGGTCTCCTATAATTCACCCCTCCACTTT.

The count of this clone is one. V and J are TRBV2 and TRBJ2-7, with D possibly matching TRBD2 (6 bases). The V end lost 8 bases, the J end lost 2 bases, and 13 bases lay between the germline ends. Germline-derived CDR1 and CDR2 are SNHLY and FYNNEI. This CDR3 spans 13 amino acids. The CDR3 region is CASRRDFTYEQYF. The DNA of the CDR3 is TGTGCCAGCCGGCGGGACTTTACCTACGAGCAGTACTTC.

The chain's CDR3 is CASSSGQGVAAFF. In nucleotides, the CDR3 is TGTGCCAGCAGCTCCGGACAGGGGGTGGCGGCTTTCTTT. This sequence joins TRBV11-3 and TRBJ1-1; 10 positions match TRBD1. CDR3 length equals 13 residues. CDR1 and CDR2 (germline): SGHNT, YENEEA. V trimming: 4 bases; J trimming: 11 bases; junction bases outside the gene matches: 7. Drawing the rest from reference TRBV11-3 and TRBJ1-1, the complete variable domain is EAGVVQSPRYKIIEKKQPVAFWCNPISGHNTLYWYLQNLGQGPELLIRYENEEAVDDSQLPKDRFSAERLKGVDSTLKIQPAELGDSAVYLCASSSGQGVAAFFGQGTRLTVV.